The clone carrying this TCR beta chain appeared a single time. The antigen remains undetermined. Germline V gene lookup returns CDR1 LGHNT and CDR2 FRNRAP. Trimming took off 6 bases at V and 8 bases at J, with 12 bases between the two ends. The CDR3 has 12 residues. This sample is drawn from a study of shared clonotypes between healthy human individuals. General study points: Shared clonotypes across all four donors exceeded non-shared ones in generation probability.

In the original processing: From ImmunoSEQ came sequences covering only the junction and carrying no quality scores, so filtering differed. Sequencing used immunoSEQ multiplex PCR; TCRdb keeps in-frame clones, though not all of them. V and J calls and clone size are as listed in that table; D and trimming were resolved from the DNA. This table holds a few million clones, 92% found once. Material for sequencing was naive CD4+ T cells from PBMCs. Subset given: CD45RA+ positively selected. This TCR was sampled from a young man in good health. Some clones in this sample may be carry-over from other donors' samples. The V and J genes are TRBV12-5 and TRBJ2-3, with unresolved D. The CDR3 coding sequence is TGTGCTAGTGGGACGTCAGCTGGTACGCAGTATTTT. It codes for CASGTSAGTQYF.